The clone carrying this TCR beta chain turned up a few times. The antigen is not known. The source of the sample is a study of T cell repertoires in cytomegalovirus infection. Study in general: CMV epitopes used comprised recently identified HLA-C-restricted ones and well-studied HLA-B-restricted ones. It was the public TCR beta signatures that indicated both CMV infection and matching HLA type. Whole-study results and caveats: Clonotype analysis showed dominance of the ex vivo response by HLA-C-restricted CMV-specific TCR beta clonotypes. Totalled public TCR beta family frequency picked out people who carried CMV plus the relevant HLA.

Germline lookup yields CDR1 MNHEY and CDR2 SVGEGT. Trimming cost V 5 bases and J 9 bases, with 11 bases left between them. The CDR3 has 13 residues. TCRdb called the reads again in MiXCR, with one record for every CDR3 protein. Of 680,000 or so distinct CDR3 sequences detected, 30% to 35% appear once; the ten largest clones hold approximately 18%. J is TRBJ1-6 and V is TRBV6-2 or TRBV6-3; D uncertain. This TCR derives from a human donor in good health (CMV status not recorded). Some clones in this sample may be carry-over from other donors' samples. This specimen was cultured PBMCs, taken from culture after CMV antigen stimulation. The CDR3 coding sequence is TGTGCCAGCAGTACTCTCCGTGGTTCACCCCTCCACTTT. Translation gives CASSTLRGSPLHF.